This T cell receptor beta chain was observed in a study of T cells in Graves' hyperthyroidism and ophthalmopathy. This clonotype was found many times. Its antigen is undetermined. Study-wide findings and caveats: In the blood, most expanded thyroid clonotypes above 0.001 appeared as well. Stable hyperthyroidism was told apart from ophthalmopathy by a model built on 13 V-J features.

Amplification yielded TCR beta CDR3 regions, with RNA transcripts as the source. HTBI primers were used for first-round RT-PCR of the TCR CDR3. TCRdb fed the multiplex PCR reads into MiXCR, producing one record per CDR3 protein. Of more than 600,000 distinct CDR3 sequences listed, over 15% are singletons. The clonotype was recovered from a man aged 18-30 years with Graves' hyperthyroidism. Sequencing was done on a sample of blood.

The chain's CDR3 is CSAASPNNEQFF. The CDR3 bases are TGCAGTGCTGCTAGTCCGAACAATGAGCAGTTCTTC. This chain joins TRBV20-1 and TRBJ2-1; D ambiguous. Germline CDR1 is DFQATT and CDR2 is SNEGSKA (reference sequence). The ends were cut back, 5 bases at V and 5 bases at J, with 10 bases in the middle. The CDR3 consists of 12 residues.